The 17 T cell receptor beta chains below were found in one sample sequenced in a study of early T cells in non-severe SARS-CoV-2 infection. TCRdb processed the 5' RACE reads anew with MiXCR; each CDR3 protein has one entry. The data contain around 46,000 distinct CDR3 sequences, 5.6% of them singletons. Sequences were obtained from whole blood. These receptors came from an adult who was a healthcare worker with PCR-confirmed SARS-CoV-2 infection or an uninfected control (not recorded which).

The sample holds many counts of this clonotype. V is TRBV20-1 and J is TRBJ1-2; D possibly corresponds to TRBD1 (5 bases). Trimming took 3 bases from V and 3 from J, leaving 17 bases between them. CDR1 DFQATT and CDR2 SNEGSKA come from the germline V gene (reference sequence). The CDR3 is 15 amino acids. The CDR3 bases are TGCAGTGCTAGCCGCCGGGGGGAGGGCCACTATGGCTACACCTTC. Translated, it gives CSASRRGEGHYGYTF.

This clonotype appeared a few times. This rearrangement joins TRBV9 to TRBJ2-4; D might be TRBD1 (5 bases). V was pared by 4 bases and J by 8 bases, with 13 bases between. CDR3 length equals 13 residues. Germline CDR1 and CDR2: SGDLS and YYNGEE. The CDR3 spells CASSRTLGDIQYF. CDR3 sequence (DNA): TGTGCCAGCAGCCGAACTTTAGGGGACATTCAGTACTTC. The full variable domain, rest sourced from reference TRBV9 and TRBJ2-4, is DSGVTQTPKHLITATGQRVTLRCSPRSGDLSVYWYQQSLDQGLQFLIQYYNGEERAKGNILERFSAQQFPDLHSELNLSSLELGDSALYFCASSRTLGDIQYFGAGTRLSVL.

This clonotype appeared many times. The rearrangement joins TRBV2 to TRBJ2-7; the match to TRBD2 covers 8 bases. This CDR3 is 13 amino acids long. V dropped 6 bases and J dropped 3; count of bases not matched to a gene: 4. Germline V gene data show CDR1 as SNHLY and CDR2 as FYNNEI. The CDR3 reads CASRLAALYEQYF. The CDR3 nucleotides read TGTGCCAGCAGACTAGCGGCACTCTACGAGCAGTACTTC.

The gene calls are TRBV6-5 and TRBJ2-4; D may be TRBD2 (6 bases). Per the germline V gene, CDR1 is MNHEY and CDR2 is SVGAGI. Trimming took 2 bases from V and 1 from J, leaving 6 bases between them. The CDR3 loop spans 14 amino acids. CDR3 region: CASSYGGAKNIQYF. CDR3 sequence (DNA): TGTGCCAGCAGTTACGGGGGGGCCAAAAACATTCAGTACTTC.

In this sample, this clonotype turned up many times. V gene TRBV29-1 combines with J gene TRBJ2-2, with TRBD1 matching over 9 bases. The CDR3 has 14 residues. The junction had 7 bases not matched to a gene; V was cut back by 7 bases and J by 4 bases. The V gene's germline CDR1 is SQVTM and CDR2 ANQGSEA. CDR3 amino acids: CSGGQGTVTGELFF. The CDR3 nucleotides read TGCAGCGGAGGACAGGGGACTGTCACCGGGGAGCTGTTTTTT.

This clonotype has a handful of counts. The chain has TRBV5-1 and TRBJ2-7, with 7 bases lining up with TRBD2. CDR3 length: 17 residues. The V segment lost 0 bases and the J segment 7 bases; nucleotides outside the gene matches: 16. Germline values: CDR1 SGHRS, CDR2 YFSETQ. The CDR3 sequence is CASSLEGSGPTPGEQYF. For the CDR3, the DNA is TGCGCCAGCAGCTTGGAGGGTAGCGGGCCTACCCCGGGGGAGCAGTACTTC.

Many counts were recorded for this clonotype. The CDR3 DNA is TGTGCCAGCAGCATGCTTTTGAGTACCGGGGAGCTGTTTTTT. Translated, it gives CASSMLLSTGELFF. The chain employs TRBV7-2 and TRBJ2-2; D not certain. Germline CDR1 SGHTA, CDR2 FQGNSA. V was clipped by 5 bases and J by 5 bases, with 12 bases between them. The CDR3 is 14 residues long.

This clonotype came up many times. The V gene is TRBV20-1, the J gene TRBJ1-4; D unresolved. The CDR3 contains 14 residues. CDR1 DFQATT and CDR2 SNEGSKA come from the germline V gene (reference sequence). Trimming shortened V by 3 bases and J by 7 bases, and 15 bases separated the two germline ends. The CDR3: CSARRGVGSEKLFF. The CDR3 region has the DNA TGCAGTGCTAGGAGAGGAGTGGGGAGTGAAAAACTGTTTTTT.

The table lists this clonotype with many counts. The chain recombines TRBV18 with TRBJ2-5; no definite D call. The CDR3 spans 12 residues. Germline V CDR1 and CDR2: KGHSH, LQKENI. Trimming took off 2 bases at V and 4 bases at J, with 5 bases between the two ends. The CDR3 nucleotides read TGTGCCAGCTCACCAGTCCGAGAGACCCAGTACTTC. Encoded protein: CASSPVRETQYF.

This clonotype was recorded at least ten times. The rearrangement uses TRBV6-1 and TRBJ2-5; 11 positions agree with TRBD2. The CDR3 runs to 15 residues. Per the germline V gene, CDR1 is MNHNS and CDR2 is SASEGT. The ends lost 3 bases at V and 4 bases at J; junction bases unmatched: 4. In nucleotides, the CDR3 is TGTGCCAGCAGTGAGACTAGCGGGATCGTAGAGACCCAGTACTTC. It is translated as CASSETSGIVETQYF.

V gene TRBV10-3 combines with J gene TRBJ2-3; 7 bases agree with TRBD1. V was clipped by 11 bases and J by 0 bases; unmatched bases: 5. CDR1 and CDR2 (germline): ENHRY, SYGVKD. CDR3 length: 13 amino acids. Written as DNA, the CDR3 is TGTGCCGGCCAGGGGGACAGCACAGATACGCAGTATTTT. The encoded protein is CAGQGDSTDTQYF.

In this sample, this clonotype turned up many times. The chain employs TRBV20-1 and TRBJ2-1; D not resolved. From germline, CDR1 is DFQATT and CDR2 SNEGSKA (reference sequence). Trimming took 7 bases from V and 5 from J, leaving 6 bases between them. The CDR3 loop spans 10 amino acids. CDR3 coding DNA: TGCAGTGTCACAAACAATGAGCAGTTCTTC. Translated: CSVTNNEQFF.

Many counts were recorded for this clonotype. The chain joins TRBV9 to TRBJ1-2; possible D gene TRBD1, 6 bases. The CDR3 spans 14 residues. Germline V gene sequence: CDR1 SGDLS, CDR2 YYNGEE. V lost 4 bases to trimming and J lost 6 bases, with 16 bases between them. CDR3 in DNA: TGTGCCAGCAGCTTCCTAAGACAGGAGGATGGCTACACCTTC. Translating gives CASSFLRQEDGYTF.

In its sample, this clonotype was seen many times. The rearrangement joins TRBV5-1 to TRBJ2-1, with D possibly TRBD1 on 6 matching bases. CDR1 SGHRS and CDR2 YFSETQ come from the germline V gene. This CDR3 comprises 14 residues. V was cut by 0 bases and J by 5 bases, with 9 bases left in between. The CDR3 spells CASSLAGQNNEQFF. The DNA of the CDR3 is TGCGCCAGCAGCTTGGCTGGACAGAACAATGAGCAGTTCTTC.

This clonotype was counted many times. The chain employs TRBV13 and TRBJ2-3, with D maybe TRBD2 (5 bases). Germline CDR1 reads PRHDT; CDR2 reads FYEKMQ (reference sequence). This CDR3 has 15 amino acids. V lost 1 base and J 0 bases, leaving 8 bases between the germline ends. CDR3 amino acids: CASSLVSGSTDTQYF. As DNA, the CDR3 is TGTGCCAGCAGCTTAGTTTCGGGGAGCACAGATACGCAGTATTTT.

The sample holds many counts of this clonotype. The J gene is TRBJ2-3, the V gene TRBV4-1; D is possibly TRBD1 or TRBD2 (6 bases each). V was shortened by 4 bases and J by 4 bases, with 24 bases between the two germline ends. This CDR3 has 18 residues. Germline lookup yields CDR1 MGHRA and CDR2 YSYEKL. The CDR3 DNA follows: TGCGCCAGCAGCCTCATTACACGGGGAGGACAGTTCGCAGATACGCAGTATTTT. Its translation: CASSLITRGGQFADTQYF.

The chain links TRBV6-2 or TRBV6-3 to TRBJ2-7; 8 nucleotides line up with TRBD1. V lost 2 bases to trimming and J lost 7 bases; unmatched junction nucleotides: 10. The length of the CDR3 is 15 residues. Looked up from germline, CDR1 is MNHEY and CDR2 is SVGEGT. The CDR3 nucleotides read TGTGCCAGCAGTTACCGGGGACAGGTTCTAAGGGAGCAGTACTTC. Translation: CASSYRGQVLREQYF.